This T cell receptor (beta chain) came from a study of response to subunit inactivated influenza vaccine. Study observations and caveats: It was the authors' suggestion that each seasonal influenza vaccination recruits few new T cells.

In TCRdb, the RT-PCR reads were re-called with MiXCR into one record per CDR3 protein. The sample yields about 160,000 distinct CDR3 sequences, about a tenth seen once. For this clonotype: The antigen is unknown.

The CDR3 runs 13 residues. V lost 2 bases to trimming and J lost 2 bases, with 7 bases between them. From germline, CDR1 is SGHTA and CDR2 FQGNSA. The rearrangement links TRBV7-2 to TRBJ2-7; no definite D call. The sequenced sample was non-naive T cells sorted from PBMCs, obtained 40 to 50 days after vaccination. This receptor was taken from a man aged 50-59 years who received an inactivated influenza vaccine. Here the CDR3 reads CASSLNPTYEQYF. For the CDR3, the DNA is TGTGCCAGCAGCTTAAACCCTACCTACGAGCAGTACTTC.